This T cell receptor (beta chain) was documented in a study of PD-1 blockade in classical Hodgkin lymphoma. Broader study findings: Healthy donors were reported to have higher baseline TCR diversity than newly diagnosed patients. Repertoire difference causes, possibly disease activity or prior therapy, remain undefined. Initiation of nivolumab under 1 year after ASCT led to exclusion of patients.

TCRdb's table, derived via immunoSEQ multiplex PCR, lists solely in-frame clones and lacks some. The sample includes under 95,000 clones, roughly 91% of them seen just once. Each patient experienced a relapse that followed autologous stem cell transplantation, and brentuximab vedotin exposure varied. This clone has only one observation. Antigen specificity is unknown. The sequencing used peripheral blood mononuclear cells (PBMCs), collected at baseline. This TCR came from a human donor with classical Hodgkin lymphoma.

This CDR3 is CASSEGETRLDTQYF. CDR3 DNA sequence: TGTGCCAGCAGTGAGGGGGAGACCCGCTTGGATACGCAGTATTTT. This chain joins TRBV6-1 and TRBJ2-3; D assignment may be TRBD1 or TRBD2 (5 bases each). CDR3 size: 15 residues. Germline V lookup: CDR1 MNHNS, CDR2 SASEGT. The V gene lost 3 bases and the J gene lost 6 bases, with 16 bases spanning the gap.